This is a list of T cell receptor beta chains from one sample in a study of beta chain features in type 1 diabetes. Profiling relied on immunoSEQ multiplex PCR, and the TCRdb table lists in-frame clones only, not all of them. The sample holds around 710,000 clones, roughly an eighth seen once. Sequencing was performed on naive CD4+ T cells from blood. The receptors were gathered from a man aged 25-45 years with type 1 diabetes. The CDR3 runs from the conserved cysteine through the conserved F or W. The order of the fields is clone size, V gene, J gene, D gene, CDR3 DNA, CDR3 protein. The D gene is left open where the match is weak. Size tells how often a clone was seen (once, few, many) or the class of an expanded clone, and some rows leave it out.

NA,TRBV6-5,TRBJ2-7,TRBD1,TGTGCCAGCAGTTTCACGGGACAGGGGGCCTACGAGCAGTACTTC,CASSFTGQGAYEQYF
NA,TRBV6-1,TRBJ2-7,TRBD2,TGTGCCAGCAGTGTGGGGGGACTAGCGGGATTCTCCTACGAGCAGTACTTC,CASSVGGLAGFSYEQYF
NA,TRBV2,TRBJ1-5,NA,TGTGCCAGCAGTGCTCGACTCCCAGGGGTTGGAAGCAATCAGCCCCAGCATTTT,CASSARLPGVGSNQPQHF
few,TRBV28,TRBJ1-2,NA,TGTGCCAGCAGTTTAGGACAGTATGGCTACACCTTC,CASSLGQYGYTF
NA,TRBV6-6,TRBJ1-2,NA,TGTGCCAGCTCATTAGGATTAGCTAACTATGGCTACACCTTC,CASSLGLANYGYTF
NA,TRBV7-2,TRBJ2-1,NA,TGTGCCAGCAGTACGCTGGCGTATGAGCAGTTCTTC,CASSTLAYEQFF
NA,TRBV11-2,TRBJ2-5,NA,TGTGCCAGCAGCCCAGGGGACGGAGAGACCCAGTACTTC,CASSPGDGETQYF
few,TRBV7-8,TRBJ2-6,NA,TGTGCCAGCAGCCTTGGAGGCTCTGGGGCCAACGTCCTGACTTTC,CASSLGGSGANVLTF
few,TRBV18,TRBJ1-4,NA,TGTGCCAGCTCACCACCACTGACCAATGAAAAACTGTTTTTT,CASSPPLTNEKLFF
NA,TRBV29-1,TRBJ2-3,NA,TGCAGCGTTGAGATTCCAGGCACAGATACGCAGTATTTT,CSVEIPGTDTQYF
NA,TRBV7-9,TRBJ1-1,NA,TGTGCCAGCAGGTCTACGGGGAACACTGAAGCTTTCTTT,CASRSTGNTEAFF
NA,TRBV2,TRBJ1-6,NA,TGTGCCAGCAGTGATTCGGGGGAAGCGTATAATTCACCCCTCCACTTT,CASSDSGEAYNSPLHF
few,TRBV25-1,TRBJ2-7,NA,TGTGCCAGCAGTGGTCAGGGTTATGACTACGAGCAGTACTTC,CASSGQGYDYEQYF
NA,TRBV6-1,TRBJ2-1,TRBD2,TGTGCCAGCAGTTGGAGCGGGGGGACCTACAATGAGCAGTTCTTC,CASSWSGGTYNEQFF
few,TRBV29-1,TRBJ1-2,NA,TGCAGCGCATCACTCCTCACATCTGCTAACTATGGCTACACCTTC,CSASLLTSANYGYTF
NA,TRBV6-1,TRBJ2-3,TRBD1,TGTGCCAGCAGTTCCAGGACAGGGGTCACAGATACGCAGTATTTT,CASSSRTGVTDTQYF
NA,TRBV5-4,TRBJ2-3,NA,NA,CASSSAARGGRADTQYF
few,TRBV20-1,TRBJ1-1,NA,TGCAGTGCTAGGGACCCGGAGGGAGCTTTCTTT,CSARDPEGAFF
few,TRBV2,TRBJ2-5,NA,TGTGCCAGCAGATCAGGGGGGGAGACCCAGTACTTC,CASRSGGETQYF
NA,TRBV29-1,TRBJ1-1,TRBD1,TGCAGCGCCAAAAAACAGGGGGGCGGCACTGAAGCTTTCTTT,CSAKKQGGGTEAFF
many,TRBV9,TRBJ1-6,NA,TGTGCCAGCAGCGTAGGGTGGGATTCACCCCTCCACTTT,CASSVGWDSPLHF
NA,TRBV29-1,TRBJ2-7,NA,TGCAGCGCCCTCGGGGGCCTTGACAGTCGGGGCGAGCAGTACTTC,CSALGGLDSRGEQYF
NA,TRBV7-2,TRBJ2-3,TRBD2,TGTGCCAGCAGCTTCTCAGCGGGGGCGAACACAGATACGCAGTATTTT,CASSFSAGANTDTQYF
few,TRBV7-2,TRBJ2-1,NA,TGTGCCAGCAGCCGAGACACCGGGGCCGAAAATGAGCAGTTCTTC,CASSRDTGAENEQFF
NA,TRBV9,TRBJ2-7,NA,TGTGCCAGCAGCGTAGGGGGATCCCCTTCAGAGCAGTACTTC,CASSVGGSPSEQYF
NA,TRBV10-3,TRBJ1-2,NA,TGTGCCATCAAGGCGACAGCGCCTGGGTATGGCTACACCTTC,CAIKATAPGYGYTF
few,TRBV6-5,TRBJ2-7,TRBD1,TGTGCCAGCAGCAGACAGGGTCGATCCAACTACGAGCAGTACTTC,CASSRQGRSNYEQYF
few,TRBV2,TRBJ1-5,TRBD1,TGTGCCAGCACGCGGACAGGGGGCGTTCAGCCCCAGCATTTT,CASTRTGGVQPQHF
NA,TRBV6-6,TRBJ2-7,TRBD1,TGTGCCAGCAGTACGCATAGGACAGGGATATACTACGAGCAGTACTTC,CASSTHRTGIYYEQYF
few,TRBV2,TRBJ2-7,NA,TGTGCCAGCAGGGTTGGACAGATAAGCTCCTACGAGCAGTACTTC,CASRVGQISSYEQYF
NA,TRBV7-9,TRBJ2-3,NA,TGTGCCAGCAGCTTGTCCTGGCGAGATACGCAGTATTTT,CASSLSWRDTQYF
NA,TRBV29-1,TRBJ1-5,NA,TGCAGCGTTGGGCGGCAGGGCAATCAGCCCCAGCATTTT,CSVGRQGNQPQHF
few,TRBV2,TRBJ1-6,TRBD1,TGTGCCAGCAGGGGGACAGGGGATTCACCCCTCCACTTT,CASRGTGDSPLHF
few,TRBV19,TRBJ2-2,TRBD1,TGTGCCACGAGATTAACCGGGACAGGGAACACCGGGGAGCTGTTTTTT,CATRLTGTGNTGELFF
few,TRBV7-8,TRBJ1-4,TRBD1,TGTGCCATGGAGGGGGCGGTTAATGAAAAACTGTTTTTT,CAMEGAVNEKLFF
few,TRBV18,TRBJ2-5,NA,TGTGCCAGCTCACCAGCTGGCGGCAGCCAAGAGACCCAGTACTTC,CASSPAGGSQETQYF
NA,TRBV14,TRBJ2-1,NA,TGTGCCAGCAGCCAAGTTGGTGGGGCGTACAATGAGCAGTTCTTC,CASSQVGGAYNEQFF
NA,TRBV6-1,TRBJ2-3,NA,TGTGCCAGCAGTGAATATGGGCCGGGCACAGATACGCAGTATTTT,CASSEYGPGTDTQYF
few,TRBV4-2,TRBJ2-7,NA,TGTGCCAGCAGCCAAGATGTCGGGCAGGGCTACGAGCAGTACTTC,CASSQDVGQGYEQYF
NA,TRBV7-9,TRBJ2-3,TRBD2,TGTGCCAGCAGCTTCCTAGCGGGGGGTTTCGCAGATACGCAGTATTTT,CASSFLAGGFADTQYF